This TCR beta chain was profiled in a study of blood T cell repertoires in COVID-19 (dated by TCRdb to 2018 to 2021). For the wider study: Samples from collaborators originated in the United States, Italy and Spain and spanned both the acute and convalescent phases of COVID-19. The material from the prospective study consisted of cDNA or gDNA derived from T cells, B-cell-depleted T cells, or PBMCs. Where available, HLA class I and class II types were taken from metadata supplied by the sample provider and were not determined by assay-based typing. Sample metadata almost always included a de-identified subject ID, COVID-19 status, age in years and sex. The samples were drawn from the first 160 participants of the ongoing ImmuneRACE study and from 1,254 subjects provided by 6 global collaborators. A freely available public database, intended as a resource for researchers studying the immune response to SARS-CoV-2, is where the repertoires were released. Deeply sampled blood TCRbeta repertoires from subjects exposed to, actively infected with, or recovered from COVID-19 were included in the dataset. What the research found in general, with its limitations: Clinical and demographic metadata were provided uncurated, with the amount varying by source and participant.

The table lists this clone with a count of one. The clone's antigen remains unknown. The sample holds no much larger clone one base away, and base qualities are not on file. At one collaborating source in Seattle, patients were enrolled during active infection and were followed longitudinally through the course of disease. Whole blood was collected in K2EDTA tubes by collaborating institutions according to the institutions' own protocols. For TCRbeta analysis, collaborator samples were shipped as frozen whole blood, as isolated PBMCs, or as DNA extracted from either sample type. CDR1 and CDR2 (LGHDT, YNNKEL) derive from the germline V gene (reference sequence). Inclusive of the bounding cysteine and phenylalanine, the CDR3 is 14 residues long. The read is trimmed to its CDR3 DNA, 42 bases read in frame from base 1. The trim is 5 bases for V and 1 base for J, with a gap of 12 bases between the germline ends.

TCRbeta CDR3 regions were amplified from genomic DNA by means of the immunoSEQ Assay, a bias-controlled multiplex PCR. The paper's processing steps were these. Nucleated cell counts per sample were estimated from amplification of reference gene primers within the assay. To quantify the absolute abundance of each unique TCRbeta CDR3 rearrangement, sequence reads were collapsed and filtered. For each sample, productive Simpson clonality was calculated by taking the square root of Simpson's diversity index across productive rearrangements. TCRdb re-hosts the immuneACCESS table, in-frame sequences only. Its copies lack some clones; in the studies checked, an unresolved V gene accounts for under half of them, and the cause for the rest is not known. V, J and clone size reflect that table, while D and trimming were determined from the DNA. The sample table lists about 120,000 clones, 90% of them with a count of one. Roughly 4% of the sample rests with the top ten.

Recombination joined TRBV3-1 (or the pseudogene TRBV3-2) with TRBJ2-7, with the D gene call left open. The receptor's source is a woman in her sixties with COVID-19, enrolled during active disease. The material sequenced was peripheral blood. Here is the DNA: TGTGCCAGCAGCTCTCCAGGAAATTCCTACGAGCAGTACTTC. The resulting protein is CASSSPGNSYEQYF.